The 10 T cell receptor beta chains listed next were all sequenced from one sample in a study of neurological immune-mediated disorders. Each CDR3 protein gets one entry after TCRdb re-called the 5' RACE reads with MiXCR. The table includes approximately 41,000 distinct CDR3 sequences, about 14% detected once. The specimen sequenced was CD4+ T cells from blood. These receptors came from a woman in her sixties or seventies with HTLV-1-associated myelopathy (HAM/TSP).

This clonotype was seen repeatedly, ten times or more. The chain joins TRBV5-5 to TRBJ1-1; 7 bases map to TRBD1. Trimming took 4 bases from V and 0 from J; bases not matched to a gene: 12. Germline CDR1 reads SGHKS; CDR2 reads YYEKEE (reference sequence). CDR3 length equals 17 residues. The CDR3 DNA is TGTGCCAGCAGCCTACTAGACAGGGTGGTTTTGAACACTGAAGCTTTCTTT. This encodes CASSLLDRVVLNTEAFF.

This clonotype was recorded many times. The chain recombines TRBV12-3 or TRBV12-4 with TRBJ1-5; D ambiguous. This CDR3 is 16 amino acids long. Trimming took off 4 bases at V and 6 bases at J, with 19 bases between the two ends. CDR3 sequence reads: CASSSVRGISGQPQHF. CDR3 nucleotide sequence: TGTGCCAGCAGTTCGGTCCGGGGTATAAGCGGTCAGCCCCAGCATTTT.

This clonotype was counted ten times or more. V gene TRBV5-1 combines with J gene TRBJ2-3; the D call may be TRBD1 or TRBD2 (5 bases each). Germline loops: CDR1 SGHRS, CDR2 YFSETQ. The CDR3 runs 15 residues. Trimming took 3 bases from V and 3 from J, leaving 14 bases between them. DNA of the CDR3: TGCGCCAGCAGCTGGTTGGGGGTGCGGACAGATACGCAGTATTTT. Translation gives CASSWLGVRTDTQYF. Drawing the rest from reference TRBV5-1 and TRBJ2-3, the complete variable domain is KAGVTQTPRYLIKTRGQQVTLSCSPISGHRSVSWYQQTPGQGLQFLFEYFSETQRNKGNFPGRFSGRQFSNSRSEMNVSTLELGDSALYLCASSWLGVRTDTQYFGPGTRLTVL.

V gene TRBV11-2 combines with J gene TRBJ2-7; 11 nucleotides match TRBD2. CDR3 length equals 17 residues. The V gene end was trimmed by 6 bases and the J gene end by 0 bases; junction bases not matched to a gene: 10. CDR1 is SGHAT and CDR2 is FQNNGV in the germline V gene. The CDR3 here is CASRNRGLAGFSYEQYF. The CDR3 DNA reads as TGTGCCAGCAGGAATAGAGGACTAGCGGGCTTCTCCTACGAGCAGTACTTC.

This clonotype was counted many times. This chain connects TRBV10-3 to TRBJ1-1; weak D call: TRBD1 (6 bases). There are 13 residues in the CDR3. The germline V gene has CDR1 ENHRY and CDR2 SYGVKD. V lost 10 bases and J lost 0, with 12 bases in between. The CDR3 loop is CASLRGLNTEAFF. The CDR3 nucleotides read TGTGCCAGTCTCAGGGGTCTGAACACTGAAGCTTTCTTT.

The chain combines TRBV20-1 with TRBJ2-7; D possibly matches TRBD1 or TRBD2 (7 bases each). Trimming took off 0 bases at V and 3 bases at J, with 15 bases between the two ends. The CDR3 loop spans 15 amino acids. Germline V gives CDR1 DFQATT, CDR2 SNEGSKA (reference sequence). CDR3 sequence (DNA): TGCAGTGCTAGAGATCAGGGGAGGGGGCTCTACGAGCAGTACTTC. Its translation is CSARDQGRGLYEQYF.

This clonotype was detected ten times or more. The chain joins TRBV5-8 to TRBJ2-3; 14 bases align to TRBD2. The CDR3 loop spans 16 amino acids. Losses at the gene ends were 4 bases for V and 6 bases for J; bases not matched to a gene: 7. Germline V gene sequence: CDR1 SGHTS, CDR2 YDEGEE. This CDR3 is CASSPMTSGGADTQYF. CDR3 in DNA: TGTGCCAGCAGCCCAATGACTAGCGGGGGGGCGGATACGCAGTATTTT.

This clonotype was counted many times. DNA for the CDR3: TGCGCCAGCAGCTTGGCTGCGGGGGCTGGGGCCAACGTCCTGACTTTC. Amino acid sequence: CASSLAAGAGANVLTF. The chain links TRBV5-1 to TRBJ2-6, with 7 bases matching TRBD2. There are 16 residues in the CDR3. Germline V CDR1 and CDR2: SGHRS, YFSETQ. V shed 0 bases, J shed 2 bases, and the junction held 2 bases outside the gene matches.

Ten or more counts support this clonotype. V gene TRBV20-1 combines with J gene TRBJ1-2; 8 bases fit TRBD1. Germline V gene data show CDR1 as DFQATT and CDR2 as SNEGSKA (reference sequence). This CDR3 has 14 residues. V shed 3 bases and J 4 bases; nucleotides not matched to a gene: 7. The CDR3 here is CSASQGARGYGYTF. The CDR3, as DNA: TGCAGTGCTAGCCAGGGGGCGCGAGGCTATGGCTACACCTTC.

This clonotype came up many times. This sequence joins TRBV6-5 and TRBJ2-1; either TRBD1 or TRBD2 may fit D (6 bases each). CDR3 length: 17 residues. V was trimmed by 0 bases and J by 7 bases, leaving 19 bases between them. Germline CDR1 is MNHEY and CDR2 is SVGAGI. The DNA of the CDR3 is TGTGCCAGCAGTTACTCATCGCGCGGTCAGGGGAGGAATGAGCAGTTCTTC. Its protein product is CASSYSSRGQGRNEQFF.